The 12 T cell receptor beta chains below were found in one sample sequenced in a study of T cells in localized non-small cell lung cancer. The repertoire was sequenced with immunoSEQ multiplex PCR; TCRdb's copy has only in-frame clones and lacks some. The sample contains fewer than 35,000 clones, around 87% of which appear only once. The material was peripheral blood mononuclear cells, obtained before any cancer treatment. Receptors originate from a man between 40 and 70 years old with stage III lung adenocarcinoma.

The V and J genes are TRBV2 and TRBJ1-1; D is undetermined. In germline, CDR1 is SNHLY, CDR2 FYNNEI. The CDR3 covers 11 residues. The V end lost 5 bases, the J end lost 5 bases, and 6 bases lay between the germline ends. The CDR3 sequence: CASSKRTEAFF. In DNA, the CDR3 is TGTGCCAGCAGTAAGAGGACTGAAGCTTTCTTT.

This clone was seen a few times. The genes are TRBV29-1 and TRBJ1-1, with D maybe TRBD1 (5 bases). Germline V gene lookup returns CDR1 SQVTM and CDR2 ANQGSEA. Trimming left V 7 bases short and J 4 bases short, with 16 bases between. There are 13 residues in the CDR3. The CDR3 region is CSGREDGATEAFF. Written as DNA, the CDR3 is TGCAGCGGGCGGGAGGACGGGGCCACTGAAGCTTTCTTT.

The chain links TRBV6-5 to TRBJ1-2; D unresolved. The CDR3 is made up of 11 amino acids. Germline CDR1 and CDR2: MNHEY and SVGAGI. V dropped 6 bases and J dropped 7 bases, with 9 bases sitting between them. The DNA of the CDR3 is TGTGCCAGCAGAAACGTGGTTGGCTACACCTTC. Protein product: CASRNVVGYTF.

This chain connects TRBV18 to TRBJ2-1; D ambiguous. This CDR3 spans 13 amino acids. V dropped 3 bases and J dropped 7 bases, with 10 bases sitting between them. Germline V gene data show CDR1 as KGHSH and CDR2 as LQKENI. CDR3 in DNA: TGTGCCAGCTCACCCGGAGAGAGGAATGAGCAGTTCTTC. Translating gives CASSPGERNEQFF. The whole variable domain, filled in from reference TRBV18 and TRBJ2-1, reads NAGVMQNPRHLVRRRGQEARLRCSPMKGHSHVYWYRQLPEEGLKFMVYLQKENIIDESGMPKERFSAEFPKEGPSILRIQQVVRGDSAAYFCASSPGERNEQFFGPGTRLTVL.

The V gene is TRBV5-4, the J gene TRBJ2-2; D is unresolved. The CDR3 loop spans 13 amino acids. Germline values: CDR1 SGHNT, CDR2 YYREEE (reference sequence). V lost 2 bases to trimming and J lost 6 bases, with 8 bases between them. The CDR3 sequence: CASSFSRAGELFF. DNA of the CDR3: TGTGCCAGCAGCTTTAGCCGCGCCGGGGAGCTGTTTTTT.

DNA of the CDR3: TGTGCCAGCAGCCTAACCTCGGGGGGCCTAGATACGCAGTATTTT. Translating gives CASSLTSGGLDTQYF. The chain links TRBV7-9 to TRBJ2-3; D perhaps matches TRBD2 (7 bases). Germline CDR1 and CDR2: SEHNR and FQNEAQ (reference sequence). This CDR3 is 15 amino acids long. The ends were cut back, 5 bases at V and 5 bases at J, with 17 bases in the middle.

V and J are TRBV14 and TRBJ1-6; 7 bases line up with TRBD1. The CDR3 totals 16 residues. Germline loops: CDR1 SGHDN, CDR2 FVKESK. With 2 bases clipped from V and 5 bases from J, the junction kept 6 bases outside the gene matches. The DNA of the CDR3 is TGTGCCAGCAGCCAACGCCGGGGACAGAATAATTCACCCCTCCACTTT. Protein product: CASSQRRGQNNSPLHF.

The rearrangement uses TRBV18 and TRBJ2-5; D call uncertain. The germline V gene encodes CDR1 KGHSH and CDR2 LQKENI. CDR3 size: 14 residues. The germline V and J ends were trimmed by 4 bases and 5 bases, with 14 bases remaining between them. CDR3 in DNA: TGTGCCAGCTCACTAAACCCGGGTTGGGAGACCCAGTACTTC. Amino acid sequence: CASSLNPGWETQYF.

The chain carries TRBV6-5 and TRBJ2-7; no firm D call. The germline CDR1 and CDR2 sequences are MNHEY and SVGAGI. This CDR3 spans 14 amino acids. Deletions cut 7 bases from V and 0 bases from J, with 13 bases between. Here the CDR3 DNA reads TGTGCCAGCATGGGATCCTACGGCTCCTACGAGCAGTACTTC. Amino acid sequence: CASMGSYGSYEQYF.

V gene TRBV9 combines with J gene TRBJ1-2, with a possible D match to TRBD1 (5 bases). Germline loops: CDR1 SGDLS, CDR2 YYNGEE. The CDR3 runs to 15 residues. The germline V and J ends were trimmed by 3 bases and 4 bases, with 16 bases remaining between them. The CDR3 loop is CASSARSGPTYGYTF. CDR3 nucleotide sequence: TGTGCCAGCAGCGCCCGGTCGGGGCCAACCTATGGCTACACCTTC.

This chain uses TRBV4-2 with TRBJ2-7; no reliable D call. The CDR3 has 13 amino acids. Between the trimmed V and J ends, which lost 3 bases and 4 bases, there was a span of 10 bases. CDR1 and CDR2 from the germline V gene are LGHNA and YNFKEQ. Here the CDR3 DNA reads TGTGCCAGCAGCCACCATCAGAGATACGAGCAGTACTTC. Protein sequence: CASSHHQRYEQYF.

The chain combines TRBV18 with TRBJ2-3, with D perhaps given as TRBD1 or TRBD2 (5 bases each). Germline V gene data show CDR1 as KGHSH and CDR2 as LQKENI. The CDR3 contains 15 residues. Trimming removed 0 bases at V and 6 bases at J, with 13 bases between. CDR3 coding DNA: TGTGCCAGCTCACCACCGTTGCTAGCAGGGGATACGCAGTATTTT. Translating it yields CASSPPLLAGDTQYF. The full variable domain, its missing parts supplied by reference TRBV18 and TRBJ2-3, is NAGVMQNPRHLVRRRGQEARLRCSPMKGHSHVYWYRQLPEEGLKFMVYLQKENIIDESGMPKERFSAEFPKEGPSILRIQQVVRGDSAAYFCASSPPLLAGDTQYFGPGTRLTVL.